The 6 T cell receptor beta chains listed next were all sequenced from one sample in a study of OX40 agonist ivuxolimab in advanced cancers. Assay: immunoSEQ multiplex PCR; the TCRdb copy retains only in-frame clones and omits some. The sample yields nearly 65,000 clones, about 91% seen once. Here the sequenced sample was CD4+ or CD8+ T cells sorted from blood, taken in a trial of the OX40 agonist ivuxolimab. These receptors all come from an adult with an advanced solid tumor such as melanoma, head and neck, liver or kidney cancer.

The CDR3 sequence: CASSFAETQYF. CDR3 coding DNA: TGCGCCAGCAGCTTTGCGGAGACCCAGTACTTC. This chain connects TRBV5-1 to TRBJ2-5; no clear D. V was pared by 2 bases and J by 5 bases, with 4 bases between. This CDR3 is 11 amino acids long. Germline loops: CDR1 SGHRS, CDR2 YFSETQ.

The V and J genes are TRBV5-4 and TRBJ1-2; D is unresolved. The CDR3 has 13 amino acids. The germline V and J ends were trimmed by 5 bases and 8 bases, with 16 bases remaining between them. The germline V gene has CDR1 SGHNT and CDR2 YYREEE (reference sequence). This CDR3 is CASRIPGLRGYTF. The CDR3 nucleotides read TGTGCCAGCAGAATCCCTGGTCTTCGAGGCTACACCTTC.

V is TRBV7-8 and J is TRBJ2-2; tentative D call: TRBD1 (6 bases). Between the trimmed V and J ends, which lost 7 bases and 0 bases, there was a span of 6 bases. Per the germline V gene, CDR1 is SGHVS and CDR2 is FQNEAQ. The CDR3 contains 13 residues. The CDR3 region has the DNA TGTGCCAGCACAGGGGCGAACACCGGGGAGCTGTTTTTT. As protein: CASTGANTGELFF.

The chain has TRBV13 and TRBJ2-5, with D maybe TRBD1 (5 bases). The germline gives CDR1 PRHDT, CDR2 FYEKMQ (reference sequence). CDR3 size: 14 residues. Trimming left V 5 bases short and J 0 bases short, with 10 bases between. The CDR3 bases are TGTGCCAGCAGCCCGCTAGGGGACCAAGAGACCCAGTACTTC. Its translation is CASSPLGDQETQYF.

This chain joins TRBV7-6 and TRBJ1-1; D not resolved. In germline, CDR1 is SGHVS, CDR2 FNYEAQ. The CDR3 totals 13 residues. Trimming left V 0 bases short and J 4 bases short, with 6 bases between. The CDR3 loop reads CASSLARGTEAFF. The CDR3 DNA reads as TGTGCCAGCAGCTTAGCGCGCGGCACTGAAGCTTTCTTT. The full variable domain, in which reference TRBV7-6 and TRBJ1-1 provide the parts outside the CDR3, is GAGVSQSPRYKVTKRGQDVALRCDPISGHVSLYWYRQALGQGPEFLTYFNYEAQQDKSGLPNDRFSAERPEGSISTLTIQRTEQRDSAMYRCASSLARGTEAFFGQGTRLTVV.

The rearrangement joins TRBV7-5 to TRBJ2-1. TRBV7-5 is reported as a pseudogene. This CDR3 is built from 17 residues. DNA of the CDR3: TGTGCCAGAACCACCGGTCCACTCCACAAACCTTACAATGAGCAGTTCTTC. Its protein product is CARTTGPLHKPYNEQFF.